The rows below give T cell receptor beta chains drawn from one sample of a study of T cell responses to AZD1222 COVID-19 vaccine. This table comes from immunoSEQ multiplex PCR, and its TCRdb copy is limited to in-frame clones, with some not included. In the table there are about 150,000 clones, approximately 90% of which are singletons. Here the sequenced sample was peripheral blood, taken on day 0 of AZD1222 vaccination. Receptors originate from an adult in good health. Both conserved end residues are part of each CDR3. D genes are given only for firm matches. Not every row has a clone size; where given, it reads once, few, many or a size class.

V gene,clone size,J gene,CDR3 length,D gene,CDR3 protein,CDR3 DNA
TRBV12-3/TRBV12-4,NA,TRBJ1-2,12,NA,CASSLGLYGYTF,TGTGCCAGCAGTTTAGGACTCTATGGCTACACCTTC
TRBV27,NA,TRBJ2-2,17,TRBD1,CASNPGGQGAHTGELFF,TGTGCCAGCAATCCGGGGGGACAGGGGGCGCACACCGGGGAGCTGTTTTTT
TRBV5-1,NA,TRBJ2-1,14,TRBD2,CASSLGDYYNEQFF,TGCGCCAGCAGCTTGGGGGACTACTACAATGAGCAGTTCTTC
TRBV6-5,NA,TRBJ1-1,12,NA,CASSYGHTEAFF,TGTGCCAGCAGTTACGGACACACTGAAGCTTTCTTT
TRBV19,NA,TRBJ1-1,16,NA,CASSILTVGDSDQAFF,TGTGCCAGTAGTATCCTTACCGTGGGTGACAGTGACCAAGCTTTCTTT
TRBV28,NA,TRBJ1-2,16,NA,CASSLWDNRVLQGYTF,TGTGCCAGCAGTTTATGGGACAACAGGGTTTTGCAAGGCTACACCTTC
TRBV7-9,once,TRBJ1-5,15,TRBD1,CASSVQGEPDQPQHF,TGTGCCAGCAGCGTACAGGGGGAGCCTGATCAGCCCCAGCATTTT
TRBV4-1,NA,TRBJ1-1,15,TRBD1,CASSQVRQGWIEAFF,TGCGCCAGCAGCCAGGTCAGACAGGGCTGGATTGAAGCTTTCTTT
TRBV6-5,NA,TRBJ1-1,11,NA,CASYRNTEAFF,TGTGCCAGCTATCGTAACACTGAAGCTTTCTTT
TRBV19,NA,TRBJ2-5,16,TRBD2,CASSTLLAGGPLAQYF,TGTGCCAGTAGTACCCTACTAGCGGGGGGCCCCTTGGCCCAGTACTTC
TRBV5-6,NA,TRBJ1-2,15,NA,CASSRGWGGTNGYTF,TGTGCCAGCAGTCGGGGCTGGGGCGGGACAAATGGCTACACCTTC
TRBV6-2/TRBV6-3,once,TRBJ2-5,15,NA,CASSGLFPAQETQYF,TGTGCCAGCAGCGGACTCTTCCCGGCTCAAGAGACCCAGTACTTC
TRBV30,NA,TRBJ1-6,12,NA,CAWSGEYSPLHF,TGTGCCTGGAGTGGAGAATATTCACCCCTCCACTTT
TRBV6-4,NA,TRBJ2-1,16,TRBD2,CASSTLAGGGYNEQFF,TGTGCCAGCAGTACTTTAGCGGGAGGGGGGTACAATGAGCAGTTCTTC
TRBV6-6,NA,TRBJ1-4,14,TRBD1,CASSLGTGYEKLFF,TGTGCCAGCAGCCTCGGGACAGGGTACGAAAAACTGTTTTTT
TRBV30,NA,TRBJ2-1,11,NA,CAWSPGSEQFF,TGTGCCTGGAGTCCAGGGAGTGAGCAGTTCTTC
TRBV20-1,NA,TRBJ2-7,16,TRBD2,CSASTGLAGFSYEQYF,TGCAGTGCTAGTACGGGACTAGCGGGGTTCTCCTACGAGCAGTACTTC
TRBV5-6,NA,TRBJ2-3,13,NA,CASSRTGTDTQYF,TGTGCCAGCAGTCGGACAGGCACAGATACGCAGTATTTT
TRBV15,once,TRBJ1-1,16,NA,CATSRDFGGRNTEAFF,TGTGCCACCAGCAGAGATTTCGGGGGGAGAAACACTGAAGCTTTCTTT
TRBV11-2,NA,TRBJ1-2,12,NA,CASSLSGSGYTF,TGTGCCAGCAGCTTATCAGGGAGTGGCTACACCTTC
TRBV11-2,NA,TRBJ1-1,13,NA,CASSLDWVTEAFF,TGTGCCAGCAGCTTAGATTGGGTCACTGAAGCTTTCTTT
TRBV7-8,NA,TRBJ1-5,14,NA,CASSKTGKGQPQHF,TGTGCCAGCAGCAAAACAGGGAAGGGTCAGCCCCAGCATTTT
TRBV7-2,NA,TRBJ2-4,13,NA,CASSSLRLSIQYF,TGTGCCAGCAGCTCCCTCCGTTTGTCTATTCAGTACTTC
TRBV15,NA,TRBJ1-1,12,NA,CATSRDLARAFF,TGTGCCACCAGCAGAGACCTGGCCAGAGCTTTCTTT
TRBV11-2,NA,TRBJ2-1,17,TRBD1,CASSSIVPGQGYNEQFF,TGTGCCAGCAGCTCAATTGTCCCGGGACAGGGTTACAATGAGCAGTTCTTC
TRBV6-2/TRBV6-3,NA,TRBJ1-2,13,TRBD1,CASSPTGDYGYTF,TGTGCCAGCAGCCCTACAGGGGACTATGGCTACACCTTC
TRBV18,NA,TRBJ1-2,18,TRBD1,CASSPVRDRQGTYYGYTF,TGTGCCAGCTCACCCGTTCGAGATAGACAGGGAACGTACTATGGCTACACCTTC
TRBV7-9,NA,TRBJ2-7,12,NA,CASSLEGGGQYF,TGTGCCAGCAGCTTAGAAGGTGGCGGGCAGTACTTC
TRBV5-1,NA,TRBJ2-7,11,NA,CASTSSYEQYF,TGCGCCAGCACCTCATCATACGAGCAGTACTTC
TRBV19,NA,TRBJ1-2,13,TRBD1,CASMETGVYGYTF,TGTGCCAGTATGGAGACAGGGGTCTATGGCTACACCTTC
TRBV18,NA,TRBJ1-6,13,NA,CASSPTLESPLHF,TGTGCCAGCTCACCTACACTGGAGTCACCCCTCCACTTT
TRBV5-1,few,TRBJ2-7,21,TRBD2,CASSPIAPGLAGETNSYEQYF,TGCGCCAGCAGCCCGATAGCACCGGGACTAGCGGGAGAGACGAACTCCTACGAGCAGTACTTC
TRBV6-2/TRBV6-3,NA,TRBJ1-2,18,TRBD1,CASSDRTGGAEGSYGYTF,TGTGCCAGCAGTGACCGGACAGGGGGCGCCGAGGGAAGCTATGGCTACACCTTC
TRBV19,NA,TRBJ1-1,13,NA,CASRGWENTEAFF,TGTGCCAGTAGAGGTTGGGAGAACACTGAAGCTTTCTTT
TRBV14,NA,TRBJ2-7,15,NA,CASSQGYGGNYEQYF,TGTGCCAGCAGCCAAGGATACGGGGGCAACTACGAGCAGTACTTC
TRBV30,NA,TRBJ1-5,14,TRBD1,CAWSGRRGIQPQHF,TGTGCCTGGAGTGGACGCAGGGGGATTCAGCCCCAGCATTTT
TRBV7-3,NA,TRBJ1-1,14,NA,CASSLIGEGTEAFF,TGTGCCAGCAGCTTAATTGGGGAGGGGACTGAAGCTTTCTTT
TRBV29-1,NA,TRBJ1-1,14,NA,CSVPPRGGGTEAFF,TGCAGCGTCCCCCCCCGCGGAGGTGGGACTGAAGCTTTCTTT
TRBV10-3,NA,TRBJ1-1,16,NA,CAISESMVQGETEAFF,TGTGCCATCAGTGAGTCGATGGTCCAGGGCGAAACTGAAGCTTTCTTT
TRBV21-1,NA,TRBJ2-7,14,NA,CASSEAGAPYEQYF,TGTGCCAGCAGCGAAGCAGGGGCCCCCTACGAGCAGTACTTC